The rows below give T cell receptor beta chains drawn from one sample of a study of multiple sclerosis patients with progressive multifocal leukoencephalopathy. Produced via immunoSEQ multiplex PCR; TCRdb's table is partial and in-frame only. Here the sample spans 31,000 or so clones, about 89% being singletons. Sequenced input: PBMCs. The origin of the receptors is a human donor with multiple sclerosis. Each CDR3 is given with its conserved first and last residue. The D gene is left open where the match is weak. Expanded clones get a size class; other rows say once, few or many, or leave the size out.

clone_size j_call d_call v_call cdr3_nt cdr3_aa
NA TRBJ2-5 NA TRBV5-1 TGCGCCAGCAGCTTAAACGGGGGAGAACAAGAGACCCAGTACTTC CASSLNGGEQETQYF
NA TRBJ2-7 TRBD1 TRBV18 TGTGCCAGCTCACCACCGACAGGGGGGTACGAGCAGTACTTC CASSPPTGGYEQYF
NA TRBJ1-1 NA TRBV18 TGTGCCAGCTCAGTTCAACAGGGTGGCAACACTGAAGCTTTCTTT CASSVQQGGNTEAFF
NA TRBJ1-2 TRBD1 TRBV28 TGTGCCAGCAGCAACCCGGGACAGGGGCCGGCCTATGGCTACACCTTC CASSNPGQGPAYGYTF
once TRBJ2-3 NA TRBV28 TGTGCTGCCGGCCCAGATACGCAGTATTTT CAAGPDTQYF
once TRBJ2-7 NA TRBV10-3 TGTGCCATCAGTGAGTCTGACATCTACGAGCAGTACTTC CAISESDIYEQYF
NA TRBJ2-2 NA TRBV19 TGTGCCAGTAGGATCAGGGGGGGGGCCGGGGAGCTGTTTTTT CASRIRGGAGELFF
NA TRBJ2-3 NA TRBV4-1 TGCGCCAGCAGCCAAGGAGACAGTCCCACAGATACGCAGTATTTT CASSQGDSPTDTQYF
NA TRBJ2-1 NA TRBV14 TGTGCCAGCAGCCCTGGGCTATACAATGAGCAGTTCTTC CASSPGLYNEQFF
few TRBJ2-2 TRBD2 TRBV7-9 TGTGCCAGCAGCTCTCTGAAAATAGCGGGAGGTTCGGGGGAGCTGTTTTTT CASSSLKIAGGSGELFF
few TRBJ1-6 TRBD1 TRBV6-1 TGTGCCAGCAGTGGACAGGGGGATAATTCACCCCTCCACTTT CASSGQGDNSPLHF
NA TRBJ2-1 TRBD1 TRBV5-4 TGTGCCAGCGCTGTCGGGACAGGGGTCAATGAGCAGTTCTTC CASAVGTGVNEQFF
once TRBJ1-2 NA TRBV4-3 TGCGCCAGCAGCCAACAGCTACAGCCTAACTATGGCTACACCTTC CASSQQLQPNYGYTF
NA TRBJ2-2 TRBD2 TRBV18 TGTGCCAGCTCACCAAAAGGGACTAGAGGGACCGGGGAGCTGTTTTTT CASSPKGTRGTGELFF
NA TRBJ2-6 NA TRBV18 TGTGCCAGCTCACACTGGGTTTGGACTGGGGCCAACGTCCTGACTTTC CASSHWVWTGANVLTF
few TRBJ1-1 NA TRBV11-2 TGTGCCAGCAGCCGACACGCAGGGGCCCTGAACACTGAAGCTTTCTTT CASSRHAGALNTEAFF
NA TRBJ1-2 NA TRBV27 TGTGCCAGCAGTTTAAGGCGGGGAGGTGGCTACACCTTC CASSLRRGGGYTF
NA TRBJ2-7 TRBD2 TRBV6-5 TGTGCCAGCAGCCTAGCGGGATGGAGGTACGAGCAGTACTTC CASSLAGWRYEQYF
NA TRBJ1-3 NA TRBV18 TGTGCCAGCTCTCCCAGCCACTCTGGAGGAAACACCATATATTTT CASSPSHSGGNTIYF
NA TRBJ2-7 NA TRBV4-2 TGTGCCAGCAGCCAAGATCCGGACCACGAGCAGTACTTC CASSQDPDHEQYF
NA TRBJ1-1 NA TRBV19 TGTGCCAGTAGTATTCGTTGGCGCGGGAGAGGGAACACTGAAGCTTTCTTT CASSIRWRGRGNTEAFF
once TRBJ2-7 NA TRBV6-6 TGTGCCAGCAGCCAGGGAACTTCCGAGCAGTACTTC CASSQGTSEQYF
NA TRBJ2-7 TRBD1 TRBV6-6 TGTGCCAGCAACGCACAGGGGGCTAGCTACGAGCAGTACTTC CASNAQGASYEQYF
NA TRBJ1-5 NA TRBV2 TGTGCCAGCAGTGAAGGGAGCAGAGATCAGCCCCAGCATTTT CASSEGSRDQPQHF
NA TRBJ2-7 TRBD1 TRBV2 TGTGCCAGCAGTGCTCAGGGGGACGGGTTCGAGCAGTACTTC CASSAQGDGFEQYF
few TRBJ1-2 NA TRBV19 TGTGCCAGTAGTATAGACAGGGGCCAGCGCTATGGCTACACCTTC CASSIDRGQRYGYTF
once TRBJ1-1 NA TRBV28 TGTGCCAGCAGTTTATCCGGGGGCCCTAACACTGAAGCTTTCTTT CASSLSGGPNTEAFF
NA TRBJ2-7 TRBD1 TRBV29-1 TGCAGCGTTTCCGGGACAGACTCCTACGAGCAGTACTTC CSVSGTDSYEQYF
NA TRBJ2-4 TRBD1 TRBV5-6 TGTGCCAGCAGCCCTCCGGACAGGGGGCTCGGCATTCAGTACTTC CASSPPDRGLGIQYF